This record looks at one TCR beta chain sequence and its context. Its antigen is still unknown. CDR1 and CDR2 (germline): MDHEN, SYDVKM. V lost 2 bases, J lost 7 bases, and 11 bases stayed unmatched. CDR3 length: 16 residues. The source of the sample is a study of STAT5B mutations in CD4+ large granular lymphocyte leukemia. Per the original methods: Productive clonotypes were detectable down to 2.59 x 10-5 frequency. The repertoire was sequenced with immunoSEQ multiplex PCR; TCRdb's copy has only in-frame clones and lacks some. That table is the source of V, J and clone size, and D and trimming were worked out from the DNA. Among some 30,000 clones, approximately 80% were seen once, and the ten largest hold 4.4%. Study results and caveats: TRBV06-family usage was enriched in top patient clones (8/27) versus controls (2/35). Data were not HLA-matched across samples.

The chain combines TRBV28 with TRBJ2-5; TRBD2 matches at 9 bases. The receptor comes from a human donor in good health. Sequences were obtained from CD4+ T cells from blood buffy coats. CDR3 DNA sequence: TGTGCCAGCAGTTTACCCGGACTAGCGCGCATAGGGACCCAGTACTTC. Amino acids: CASSLPGLARIGTQYF.